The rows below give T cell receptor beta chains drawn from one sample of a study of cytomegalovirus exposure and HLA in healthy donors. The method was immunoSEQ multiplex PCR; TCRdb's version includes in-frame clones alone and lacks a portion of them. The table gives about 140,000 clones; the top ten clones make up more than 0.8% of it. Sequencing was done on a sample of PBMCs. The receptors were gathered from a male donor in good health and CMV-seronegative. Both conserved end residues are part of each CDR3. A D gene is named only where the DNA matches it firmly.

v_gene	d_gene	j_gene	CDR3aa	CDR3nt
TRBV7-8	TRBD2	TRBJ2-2	CASSLRRLAGMAGELFF	TGTGCCAGCAGCTTACGCAGACTAGCGGGGATGGCCGGGGAGCTGTTTTTT
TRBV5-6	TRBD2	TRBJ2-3	CASSLEGGRRRTQYF	TGTGCCAGCAGCTTGGAAGGCGGGAGGCGCCGGACGCAGTATTTT
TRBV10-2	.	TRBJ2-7	CASNPNQTTYEQYF	TGCGCCAGCAACCCCAACCAGACAACTTACGAGCAGTACTTC
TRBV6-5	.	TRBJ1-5	CDSSYDFNQPQHF	TGTGACAGCAGTTACGACTTTAATCAGCCCCAGCATTTT
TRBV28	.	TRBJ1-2	CACLLAREKGYTF	TGTGCCTGCCTACTGGCCAGGGAAAAAGGCTACACCTTC
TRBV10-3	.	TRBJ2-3	CAISVTRGETTDTQYF	TGTGCCATCAGCGTAACTCGGGGTGAGACCACAGATACGCAGTATTTT
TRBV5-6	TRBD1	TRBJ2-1	CASSQGQAAYNEQFF	TGTGCCAGCAGCCAGGGACAGGCGGCCTACAATGAGCAGTTCTTC
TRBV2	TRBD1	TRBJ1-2	CATSGTTGEGYTF	TGTGCCACCAGCGGCACTACAGGGGAGGGCTACACCTTC
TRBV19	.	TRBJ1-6	CASQTVASNSPLHF	TGTGCCTCACAGACAGTCGCCTCTAATTCACCCCTCCACTTT
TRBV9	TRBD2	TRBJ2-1	CASSPRTSGPSNEQFF	TGTGCCAGCAGCCCGAGAACTAGCGGGCCATCCAATGAGCAGTTCTTC
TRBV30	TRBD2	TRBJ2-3	CAWTVAGGLRGTDTQYF	TGTGCCTGGACTGTAGCGGGGGGGCTGAGGGGCACAGATACGCAGTATTTT
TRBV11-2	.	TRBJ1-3	CASSVGASGNTIYF	TGTGCCAGCAGCGTGGGGGCCTCTGGAAACACCATATATTTT
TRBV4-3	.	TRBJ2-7	CASSQEEGSAYEQYF	TGCGCCAGCAGCCAAGAAGAGGGCAGTGCCTACGAGCAGTACTTC
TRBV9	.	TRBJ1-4	CASSTEGWSGEKLFF	TGTGCCAGCAGCACAGAGGGTTGGAGTGGTGAAAAACTGTTTTTT
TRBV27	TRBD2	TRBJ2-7	CASSVIAGGSYEQYF	TGTGCCAGCAGTGTAATAGCGGGGGGCTCCTACGAGCAGTACTTC
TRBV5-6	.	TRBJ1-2	CASSLVRNYGYTF	TGTGCCAGCAGCTTGGTCAGGAACTATGGCTACACCTTC
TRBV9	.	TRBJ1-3	CASSGRLGRASGNTIYF	TGTGCCAGCAGCGGACGCCTCGGCAGGGCCTCTGGAAACACCATATATTTT
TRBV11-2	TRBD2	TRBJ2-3	CASSLGSAGAIDTQYF	TGTGCCAGCAGCTTAGGTTCAGCGGGAGCGATAGATACGCAGTATTTT
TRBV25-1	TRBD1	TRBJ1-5	CASSQGQGHQPQHF	TGTGCCAGCAGCCAGGGACAGGGGCATCAGCCCCAGCATTTT
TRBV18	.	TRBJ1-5	CASSPGQIQPQHF	TGTGCCAGCTCACCAGGACAGATCCAGCCCCAGCATTTT
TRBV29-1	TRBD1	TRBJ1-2	CSAILDPGTGIYGYTF	TGCAGCGCCATTTTGGACCCCGGGACAGGAATCTATGGCTACACCTTC
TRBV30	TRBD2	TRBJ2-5	CAWSREGLAGQETQYF	TGTGCCTGGAGTCGGGAGGGATTAGCGGGCCAAGAGACCCAGTACTTC
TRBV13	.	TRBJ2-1	CASSASGLASYNEQFF	TGTGCCAGCAGCGCCTCGGGACTGGCCTCCTACAATGAGCAGTTCTTC
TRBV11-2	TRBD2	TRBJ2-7	CASSSRLAGDEQYF	TGTGCCAGCAGCTCTAGACTAGCGGGAGACGAGCAGTACTTC
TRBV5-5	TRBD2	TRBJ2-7	CASSLGLAGAYYEQYF	TGTGCCAGCAGCTTGGGGCTAGCGGGGGCCTACTACGAGCAGTACTTC
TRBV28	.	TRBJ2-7	CASSFFPEQYF	TGTGCCAGCAGCTTTTTCCCCGAGCAGTACTTC
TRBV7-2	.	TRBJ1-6	CASSLVHSYNSPLHF	TGTGCCAGCAGCTTAGTCCACAGCTATAATTCACCCCTCCACTTT
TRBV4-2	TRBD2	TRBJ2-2	CASSQDTAGDHGELFF	TGTGCCAGCAGCCAAGATACTGCGGGAGATCACGGGGAGCTGTTTTTT
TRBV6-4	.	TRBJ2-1	CASSPLFSSSEQFF	TGTGCCAGCAGTCCGTTATTCAGTTCCAGTGAGCAGTTCTTC
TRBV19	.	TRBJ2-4	CASSTVVAKNIQYF	TGTGCCAGTAGTACGGTCGTAGCCAAAAACATTCAGTACTTC
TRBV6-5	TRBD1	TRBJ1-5	CASRGGQVQPQHF	TGTGCCAGCAGGGGGGGACAGGTACAGCCCCAGCATTTT
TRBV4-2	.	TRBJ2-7	CASSQEIRGPSYEQYF	TGTGCCAGCAGCCAAGAGATAAGGGGCCCCTCCTACGAGCAGTACTTC
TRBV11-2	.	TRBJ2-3	CASSLGQAIDTQYF	TGTGCCAGCAGCTTAGGACAGGCTATAGATACGCAGTATTTT
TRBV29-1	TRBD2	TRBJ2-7	CSVELRGSGRAHEQYF	TGCAGCGTTGAGCTCCGCGGTAGCGGGAGAGCGCACGAGCAGTACTTC
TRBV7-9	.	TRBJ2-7	CASSLQRGGAYEQYF	TGTGCCAGCAGCCTACAAAGGGGGGGGGCCTACGAGCAGTACTTC
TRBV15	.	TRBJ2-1	CATSTDRPNEQFF	TGTGCCACCAGTACCGACAGGCCGAATGAGCAGTTCTTC
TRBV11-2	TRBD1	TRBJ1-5	CASSFAGQVGDQPQHF	TGTGCCAGCAGCTTTGCTGGACAGGTTGGGGATCAGCCCCAGCATTTT
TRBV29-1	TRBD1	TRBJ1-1	CSSQGAVNTEAFF	TGCAGCTCGCAGGGGGCCGTGAACACTGAAGCTTTCTTT
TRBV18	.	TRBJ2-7	CASSPITGSYEQYF	TGTGCCAGCTCACCAATCACAGGCTCCTACGAGCAGTACTTC
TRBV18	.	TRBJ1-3	CASSPRTDSGNTIYF	TGTGCCAGCTCACCACGGACAGACTCTGGAAACACCATATATTTT
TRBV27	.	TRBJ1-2	CASSLTGKIYGYTF	TGTGCCAGCAGTTTGACAGGAAAAATCTATGGCTACACCTTC
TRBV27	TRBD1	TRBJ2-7	CASSPGTGVYEQYF	TGTGCCAGCAGTCCAGGGACAGGGGTCTACGAGCAGTACTTC
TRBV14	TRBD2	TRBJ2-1	CASSRLEASGRINEQFF	TGTGCCAGCAGCCGTCTAGAGGCTAGCGGGAGAATAAATGAGCAGTTCTTC